Listed below are T cell receptor beta chains from one sample, sequenced in a study of response to subunit inactivated influenza vaccine. MiXCR was run by TCRdb on the RT-PCR reads, yielding one entry per CDR3 protein. There are hundreds of thousands of distinct CDR3 sequences in the sample; approximately 17% occur only once, and over 2.5% lies in the top ten. The source was CD4+ T cells sorted from PBMCs, collected less than 25 months after vaccination. The receptors were sampled from a man aged 50-75 years who received an inactivated influenza vaccine. CDR3s leave out the opening cysteine and the closing phenylalanine or tryptophan.

v_call cdr3_aa
TRBV2 ASSEASGAPLH
TRBV6-2/TRBV6-3 ASSNLQGRNGYT
TRBV19 ASNAFGEKLF
TRBV6-2/TRBV6-3 ASSYSRLSSYNEQF
TRBV29-1 SAGRQEIN
TRBV12-3/TRBV12-4 ASSPPADRVRPQH
TRBV12-3/TRBV12-4 ASSLGGLLAKNIQY
TRBV5-1 ASSLALDTQY
TRBV25-1 ASSKTGNSYEQY
TRBV5-1 ASSLAERVADEQY
TRBV30 AWTRRRGTGELF
TRBV7-9 ASSLMLAGIDTQY
TRBV12-3/TRBV12-4 ASSLLGLADSKNIQY
TRBV3-1 ASSQWEQQNEKLF
TRBV7-3 ASSPQLGADTQY
TRBV9 ASSVGQWGETQY
TRBV6-5 ASSYSHSDGYT
TRBV20-1 SASPGGAGDTQY
TRBV3-1 ASSQGLAGNQPQH
TRBV29-1 SVVGGKETQY
TRBV29-1 SVGTSSDTQY
TRBV10-3 AISETIRWKNTEAF
TRBV6-2/TRBV6-3 ASTEQGENSPLH
TRBV28 ASSSSHRDISSYEQY
TRBV6-2/TRBV6-3 ASSYMAGRGYEQY
TRBV27 ASSLKRGGWETQY